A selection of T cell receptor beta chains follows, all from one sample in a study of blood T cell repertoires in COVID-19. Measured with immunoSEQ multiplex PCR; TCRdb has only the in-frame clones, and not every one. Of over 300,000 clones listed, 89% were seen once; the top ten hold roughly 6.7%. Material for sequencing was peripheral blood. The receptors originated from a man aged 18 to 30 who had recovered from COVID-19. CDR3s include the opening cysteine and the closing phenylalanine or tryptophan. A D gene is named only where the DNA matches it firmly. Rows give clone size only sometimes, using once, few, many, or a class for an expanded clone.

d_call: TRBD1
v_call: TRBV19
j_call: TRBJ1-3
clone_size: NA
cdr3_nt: TGTGCCAGTACAATAAGGACAGGTTGGTTCTCTGGAAACACCATATATTTT
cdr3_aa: CASTIRTGWFSGNTIYF

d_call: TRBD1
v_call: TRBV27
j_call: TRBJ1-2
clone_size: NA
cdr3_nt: TGTGCCAGCAGTTCACAGGGGGCTTATGGCTACACCTTC
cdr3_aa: CASSSQGAYGYTF

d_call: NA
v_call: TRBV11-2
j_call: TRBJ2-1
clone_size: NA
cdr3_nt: TGTGCCAGCAGCCGGGACTGGGAACAACTGGGGTACAATGAGCAGTTCTTC
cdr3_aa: CASSRDWEQLGYNEQFF

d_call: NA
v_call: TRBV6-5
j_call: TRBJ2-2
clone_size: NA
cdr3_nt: TGTGCCAGCAGTTATACAGAAAACACCGGGGAGCTGTTTTTT
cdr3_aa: CASSYTENTGELFF

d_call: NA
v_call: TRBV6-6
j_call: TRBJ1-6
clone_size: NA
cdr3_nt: TGTGCCAGCAGTTACGCAGATATAGGGGCTTCACCCCTCCACTTT
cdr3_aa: CASSYADIGASPLHF

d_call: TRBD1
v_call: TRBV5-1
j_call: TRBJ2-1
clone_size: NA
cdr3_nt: TGCGCCAGCAGCTTGGTGGCAGGGGGCGAAAATGAGCAGTTCTTC
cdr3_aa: CASSLVAGGENEQFF

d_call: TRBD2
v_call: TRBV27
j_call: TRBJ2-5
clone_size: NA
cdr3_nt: TGTGCCAGCAGCCGACTGGGACTAGCGGGAGTAGAGACCCAGTACTTC
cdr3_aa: CASSRLGLAGVETQYF

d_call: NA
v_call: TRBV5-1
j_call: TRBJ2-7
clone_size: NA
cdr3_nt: TGCGCCAGCAGCTTGGCCAGCGGATCTGACGAGCAGTACTTC
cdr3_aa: CASSLASGSDEQYF

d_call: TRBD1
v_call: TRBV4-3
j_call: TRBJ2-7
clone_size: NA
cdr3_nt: TGCGCCAGCAGCCAAGATCAGGGGGTCAGGTACGAGCAGTACTTC
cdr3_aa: CASSQDQGVRYEQYF

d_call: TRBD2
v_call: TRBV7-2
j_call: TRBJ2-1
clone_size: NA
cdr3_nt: TGTGCCAGCAGCTCCCTAGCGGACTACAATGAGCAGTTCTTC
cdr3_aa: CASSSLADYNEQFF

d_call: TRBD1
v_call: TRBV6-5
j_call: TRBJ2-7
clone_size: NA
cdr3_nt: TGTGCCAGCATGGGGACAGGGTGGTACGAGCAGTACTTC
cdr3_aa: CASMGTGWYEQYF

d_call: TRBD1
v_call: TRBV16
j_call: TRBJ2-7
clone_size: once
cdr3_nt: TGTGCCAGCAGCCAATCGCTGGCAGGGGGCGAGCAGTACTTC
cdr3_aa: CASSQSLAGGEQYF

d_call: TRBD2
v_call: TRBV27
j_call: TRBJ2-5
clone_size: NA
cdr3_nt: TGTGCCAGCAGTCCACTAGCGGGAGTAGAGACCCAGTACTTC
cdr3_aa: CASSPLAGVETQYF

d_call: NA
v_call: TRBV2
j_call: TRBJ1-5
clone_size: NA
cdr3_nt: TGTGCCAGCAGTGGGGAGGGTGTAGAGCCCCAGCATTTT
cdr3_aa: CASSGEGVEPQHF

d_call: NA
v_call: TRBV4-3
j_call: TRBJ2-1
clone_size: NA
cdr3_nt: TGCGCCAGCAGCCAAGTACCAGGACAGCCCTCCTACAATGAGCAGTTCTTC
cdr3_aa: CASSQVPGQPSYNEQFF

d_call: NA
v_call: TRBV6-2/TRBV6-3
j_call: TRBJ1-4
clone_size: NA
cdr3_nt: TGTGCCAGCAGTTACTCGTCGGGTTGGACTAATGAAAAACTGTTTTTT
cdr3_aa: CASSYSSGWTNEKLFF

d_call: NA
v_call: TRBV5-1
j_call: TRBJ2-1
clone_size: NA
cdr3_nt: TGCGCCAGCAGCTTGGCAGCGTGGGCCTACAATGAGCAGTTCTTC
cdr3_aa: CASSLAAWAYNEQFF

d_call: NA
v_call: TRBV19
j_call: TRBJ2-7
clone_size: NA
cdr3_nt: TGTGCCAGTAATGGCGGGGACTCCCCCTACGAGCAGTACTTC
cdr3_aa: CASNGGDSPYEQYF

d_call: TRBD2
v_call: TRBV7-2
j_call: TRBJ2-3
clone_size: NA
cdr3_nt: TGTGCCAGCAGCTTCTCTAGCGGGAGGGCCGATACGCAGTATTTT
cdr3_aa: CASSFSSGRADTQYF

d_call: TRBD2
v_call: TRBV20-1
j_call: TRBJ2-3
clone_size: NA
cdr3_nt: TGCAGTGCTAGTACTAGCGACACAGATACGCAGTATTTT
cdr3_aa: CSASTSDTDTQYF

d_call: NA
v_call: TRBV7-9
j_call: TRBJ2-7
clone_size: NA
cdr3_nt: TGTGCCAGCAGCTTAGGGACACTGAAGACCTACGAGCAGTACTTC
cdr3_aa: CASSLGTLKTYEQYF